One sample yielded the 2 T cell receptor beta chains listed below, sequenced in a study of radiation and T cells in renal cell carcinoma. Documented time point: blood 2 weeks post-SBRT. Treatment meaning: 15 Gy SBRT to primary tumor, nephrectomy 4 weeks later. Clones were read by immunoSEQ multiplex PCR, and TCRdb kept only the in-frame ones, dropping some. The sample lists tens of thousands of clones, 80% to 90% seen once, with 22% in the top ten. The sample here was blood, taken from a patient whose treatment included radiotherapy and nephrectomy. These receptors originate from a woman aged 50 to 60 with renal cell carcinoma.

J is TRBJ2-7 and V is TRBV5-4; either TRBD1 or TRBD2 may fit D (7 bases each). V lost 4 bases, J lost 9 bases, and 14 bases lay in between. This CDR3 is 12 amino acids long. The germline V gene has CDR1 SGHNT and CDR2 YYREEE (reference sequence). The CDR3 DNA sequence: TGTGCCAGCAGCCGGGAGGCAGGGGGGCAGTACTTC. Residues: CASSREAGGQYF.

The J gene is TRBJ2-3, the V gene TRBV5-4; 11 positions agree with TRBD2. The CDR3 is 16 amino acids. In germline, CDR1 is SGHNT, CDR2 YYREEE (reference sequence). V was pared by 2 bases and J by 2 bases, with 4 bases of the junction left unmatched. CDR3 sequence (DNA): TGTGCCAGCAGCTTCCGACTAGCGGGGTCCACAGATACGCAGTATTTT. Its translation: CASSFRLAGSTDTQYF.